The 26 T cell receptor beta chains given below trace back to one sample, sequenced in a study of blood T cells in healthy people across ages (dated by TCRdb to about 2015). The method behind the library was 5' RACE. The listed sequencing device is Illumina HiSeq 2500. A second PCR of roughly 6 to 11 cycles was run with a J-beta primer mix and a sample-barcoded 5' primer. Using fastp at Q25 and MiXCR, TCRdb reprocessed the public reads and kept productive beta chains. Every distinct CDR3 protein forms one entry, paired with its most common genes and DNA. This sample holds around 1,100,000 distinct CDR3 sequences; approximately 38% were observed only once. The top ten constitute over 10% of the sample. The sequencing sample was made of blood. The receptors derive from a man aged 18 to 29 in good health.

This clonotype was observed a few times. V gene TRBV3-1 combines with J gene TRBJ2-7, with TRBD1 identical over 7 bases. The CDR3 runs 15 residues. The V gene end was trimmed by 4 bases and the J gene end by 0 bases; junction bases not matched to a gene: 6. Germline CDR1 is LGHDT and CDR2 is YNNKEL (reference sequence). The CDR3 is CASSLGTVGSYEQYF. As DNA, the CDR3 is TGTGCCAGCAGCCTTGGGACAGTCGGCTCCTACGAGCAGTACTTC.

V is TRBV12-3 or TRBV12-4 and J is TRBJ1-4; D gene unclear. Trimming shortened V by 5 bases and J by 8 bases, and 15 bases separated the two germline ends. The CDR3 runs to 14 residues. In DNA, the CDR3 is TGTGCCAGCAGTCAGGACGGGTTGGGGGAAAAACTGTTTTTT. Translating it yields CASSQDGLGEKLFF.

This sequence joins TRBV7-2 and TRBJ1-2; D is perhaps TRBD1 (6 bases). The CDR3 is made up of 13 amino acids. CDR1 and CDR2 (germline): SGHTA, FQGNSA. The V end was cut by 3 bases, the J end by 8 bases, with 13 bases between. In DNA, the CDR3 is TGTGCCAGCAGCTTTACAGCAGGGGTGGGCTACACCTTC. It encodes CASSFTAGVGYTF.

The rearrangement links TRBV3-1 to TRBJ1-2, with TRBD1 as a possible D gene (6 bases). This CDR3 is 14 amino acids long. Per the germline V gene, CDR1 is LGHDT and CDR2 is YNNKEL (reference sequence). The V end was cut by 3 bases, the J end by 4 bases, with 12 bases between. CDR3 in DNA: TGTGCCAGCAGCCACTTACAGGGTGGCTATGGCTACACCTTC. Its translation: CASSHLQGGYGYTF.

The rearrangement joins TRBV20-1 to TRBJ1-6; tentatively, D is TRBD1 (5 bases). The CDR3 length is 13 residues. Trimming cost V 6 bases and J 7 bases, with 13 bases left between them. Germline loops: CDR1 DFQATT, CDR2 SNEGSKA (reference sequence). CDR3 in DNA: TGCAGTGCCGCCGCAGGGTTCAATTCACCCCTCCACTTT. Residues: CSAAAGFNSPLHF.

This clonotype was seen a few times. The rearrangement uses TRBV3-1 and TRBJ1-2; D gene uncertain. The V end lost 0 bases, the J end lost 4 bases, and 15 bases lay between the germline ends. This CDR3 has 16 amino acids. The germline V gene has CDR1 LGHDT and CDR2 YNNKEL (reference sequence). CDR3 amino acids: CASSQDSHQLGYGYTF. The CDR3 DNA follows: TGTGCCAGCAGCCAAGATTCCCACCAGCTAGGCTATGGCTACACCTTC. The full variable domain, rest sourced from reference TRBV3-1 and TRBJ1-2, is DTAVSQTPKYLVTQMGNDKSIKCEQNLGHDTMYWYKQDSKKFLKIMFSYNNKELIINETVPNRFSPKSPDKAHLNLHINSLELGDSAVYFCASSQDSHQLGYGYTFGSGTRLTVV.

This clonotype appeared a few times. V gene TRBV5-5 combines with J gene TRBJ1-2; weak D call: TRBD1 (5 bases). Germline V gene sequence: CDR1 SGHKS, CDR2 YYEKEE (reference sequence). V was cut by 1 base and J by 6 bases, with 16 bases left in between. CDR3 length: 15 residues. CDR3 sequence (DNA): TGTGCCAGCAGCTTGAACTCAGGGCGCTCTGATGGCTACACCTTC. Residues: CASSLNSGRSDGYTF.

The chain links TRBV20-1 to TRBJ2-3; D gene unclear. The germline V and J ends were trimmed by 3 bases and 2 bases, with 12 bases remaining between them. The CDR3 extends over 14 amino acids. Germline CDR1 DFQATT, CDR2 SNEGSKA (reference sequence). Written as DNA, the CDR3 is TGCAGTGCTAGCATCGCTGGGGACACAGATACGCAGTATTTT. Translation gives CSASIAGDTDTQYF.

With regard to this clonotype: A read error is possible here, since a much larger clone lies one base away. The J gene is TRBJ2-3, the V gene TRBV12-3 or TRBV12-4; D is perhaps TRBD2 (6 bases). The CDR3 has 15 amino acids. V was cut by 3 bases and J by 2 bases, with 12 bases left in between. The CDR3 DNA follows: TGTGCCAGCAGTTTGGAGGGACTCAACACAGATACGCAGTATTTT. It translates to CASSLEGLNTDTQYF.

The CDR3 loop reads CASFADRGSYNEQFF. In DNA, the CDR3 is TGTGCCAGCTTTGCTGACAGGGGATCCTACAATGAGCAGTTCTTC. The rearrangement joins TRBV2 to TRBJ2-1, with TRBD1 identical over 8 bases. Trimming took 8 bases from V and 1 from J; bases not matched to a gene: 7. CDR1 and CDR2 from the germline V gene are SNHLY and FYNNEI. There are 15 residues in the CDR3.

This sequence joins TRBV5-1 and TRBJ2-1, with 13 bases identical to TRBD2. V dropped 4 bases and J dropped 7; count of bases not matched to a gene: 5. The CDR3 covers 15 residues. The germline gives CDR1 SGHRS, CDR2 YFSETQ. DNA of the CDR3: TGCGCCAGCAGCCCACTGACTAGCGGGGGGAATGAGCAGTTCTTC. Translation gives CASSPLTSGGNEQFF.

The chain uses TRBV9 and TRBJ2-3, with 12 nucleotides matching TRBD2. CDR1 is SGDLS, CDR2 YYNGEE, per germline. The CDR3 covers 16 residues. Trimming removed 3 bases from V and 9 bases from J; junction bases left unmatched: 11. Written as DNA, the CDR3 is TGTGCCAGCAGCGATAGGACTAGCGGGGTCCGTGGAACGCAGTATTTT. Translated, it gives CASSDRTSGVRGTQYF. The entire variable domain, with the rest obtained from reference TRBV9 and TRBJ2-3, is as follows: DSGVTQTPKHLITATGQRVTLRCSPRSGDLSVYWYQQSLDQGLQFLIQYYNGEERAKGNILERFSAQQFPDLHSELNLSSLELGDSALYFCASSDRTSGVRGTQYFGPGTRLTVL.

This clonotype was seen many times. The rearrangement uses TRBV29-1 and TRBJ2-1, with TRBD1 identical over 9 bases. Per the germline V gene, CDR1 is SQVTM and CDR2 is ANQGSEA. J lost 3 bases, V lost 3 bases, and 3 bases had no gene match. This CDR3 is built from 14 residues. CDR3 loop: CSVEGQGLYNEQFF. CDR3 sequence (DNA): TGCAGCGTTGAGGGACAGGGACTCTACAATGAGCAGTTCTTC.

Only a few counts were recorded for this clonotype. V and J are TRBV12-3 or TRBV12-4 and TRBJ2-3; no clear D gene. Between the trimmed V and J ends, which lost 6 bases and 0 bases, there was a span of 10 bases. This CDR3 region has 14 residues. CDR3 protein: CASRRLGSTDTQYF. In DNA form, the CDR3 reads TGTGCCAGCAGACGCCTCGGGAGCACAGATACGCAGTATTTT.

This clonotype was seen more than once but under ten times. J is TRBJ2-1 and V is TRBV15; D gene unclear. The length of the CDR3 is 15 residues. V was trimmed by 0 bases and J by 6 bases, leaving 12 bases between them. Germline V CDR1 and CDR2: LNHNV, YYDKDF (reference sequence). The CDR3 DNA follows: TGTGCCACCAGCAGAGATCGGCTCTACCTCAATGAGCAGTTCTTC. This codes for CATSRDRLYLNEQFF.

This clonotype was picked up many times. This CDR3 reads CASSQGRSDEQFF. CDR3 sequence (DNA): TGTGCCAGCAGCCAAGGTCGGAGCGATGAGCAGTTCTTC. The chain joins TRBV4-2 to TRBJ2-1; D uncertain. The CDR3 is 13 residues long. Trimming removed 1 base from V and 8 bases from J, with 9 bases in between. Germline V gives CDR1 LGHNA, CDR2 YNFKEQ.

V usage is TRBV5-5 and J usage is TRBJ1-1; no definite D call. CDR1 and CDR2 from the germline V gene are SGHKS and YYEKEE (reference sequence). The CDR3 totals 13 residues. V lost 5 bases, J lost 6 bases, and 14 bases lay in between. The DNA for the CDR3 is TGTGCCAGCAGTGACGCACGGGGAGCTGAAGCTTTCTTT. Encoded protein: CASSDARGAEAFF.

The CDR3 reads CSARVGPTLTYSNQPQHF. CDR3 in DNA: TGCAGTGCTAGAGTAGGCCCGACCTTAACTTATAGCAATCAGCCCCAGCATTTT. This chain connects TRBV20-1 to TRBJ1-5; D gene uncertain. V was pared by 1 base and J by 0 bases, with 19 bases between. Germline V gene sequence: CDR1 DFQATT, CDR2 SNEGSKA (reference sequence). This CDR3 is built from 18 residues.

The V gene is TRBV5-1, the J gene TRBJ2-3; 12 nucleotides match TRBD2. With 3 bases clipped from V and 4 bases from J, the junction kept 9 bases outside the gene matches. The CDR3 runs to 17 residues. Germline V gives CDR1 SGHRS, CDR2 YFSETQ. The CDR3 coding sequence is TGCGCCAGCAGCTCGAAACCTAGCGGGGGGGCCCCAGATACGCAGTATTTT. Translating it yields CASSSKPSGGAPDTQYF.

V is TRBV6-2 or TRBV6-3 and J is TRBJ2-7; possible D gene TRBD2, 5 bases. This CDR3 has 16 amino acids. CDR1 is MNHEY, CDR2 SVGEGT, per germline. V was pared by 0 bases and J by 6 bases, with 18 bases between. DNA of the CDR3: TGTGCCAGCAGTTACTCGGAGACCAGCGAGGGCTGCGAGCAGTACTTC. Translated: CASSYSETSEGCEQYF.

DNA for the CDR3: TGCGCCAGCAGCTTACAGGGTGGGGCCACTGAAGCTTTCTTT. Translating gives CASSLQGGATEAFF. The J gene is TRBJ1-1, the V gene TRBV5-1; D possibly corresponds to TRBD1 (6 bases). The length of the CDR3 is 14 residues. Germline V gene data show CDR1 as SGHRS and CDR2 as YFSETQ. Trimming pared 2 bases from V and 4 bases from J, leaving 12 bases between.

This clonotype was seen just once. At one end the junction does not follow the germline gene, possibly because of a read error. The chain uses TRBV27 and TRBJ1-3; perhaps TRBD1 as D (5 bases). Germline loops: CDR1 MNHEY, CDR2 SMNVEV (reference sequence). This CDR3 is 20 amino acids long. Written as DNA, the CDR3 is TGTGCCAACAGTTCCTCCTACCAGGGTCTTTACCCGAGCTCTGGAAACACCATATATTTT. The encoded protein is CANSSSYQGLYPSSGNTIYF.

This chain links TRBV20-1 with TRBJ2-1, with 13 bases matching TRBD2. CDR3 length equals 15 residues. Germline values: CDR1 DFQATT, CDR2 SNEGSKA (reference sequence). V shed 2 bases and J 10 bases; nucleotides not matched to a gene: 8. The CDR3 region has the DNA TGCAGTGCTAGACAACTAGCGGGGGGGCTGAGAGAGCAGTTCTTC. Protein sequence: CSARQLAGGLREQFF.

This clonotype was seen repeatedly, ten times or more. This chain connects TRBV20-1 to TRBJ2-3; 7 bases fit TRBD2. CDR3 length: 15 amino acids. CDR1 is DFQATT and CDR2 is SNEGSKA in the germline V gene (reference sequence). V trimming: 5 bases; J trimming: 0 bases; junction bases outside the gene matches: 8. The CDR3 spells CSAPSSGRSTDTQYF. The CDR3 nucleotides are TGCAGTGCTCCCTCTAGCGGAAGAAGCACAGATACGCAGTATTTT.

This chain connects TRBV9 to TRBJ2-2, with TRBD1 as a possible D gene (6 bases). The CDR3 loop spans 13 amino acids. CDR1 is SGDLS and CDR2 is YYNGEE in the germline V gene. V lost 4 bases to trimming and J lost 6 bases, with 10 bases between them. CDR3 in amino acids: CASSPGDAGELFF. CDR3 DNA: TGTGCCAGCAGCCCAGGGGACGCCGGGGAGCTGTTTTTT.

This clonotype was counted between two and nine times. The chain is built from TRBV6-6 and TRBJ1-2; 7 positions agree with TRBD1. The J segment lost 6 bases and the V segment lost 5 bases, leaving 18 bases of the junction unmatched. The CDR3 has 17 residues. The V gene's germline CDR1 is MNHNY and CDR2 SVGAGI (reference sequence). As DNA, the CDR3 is TGTGCCAGCAGTCCCGCAAATACGGGACAGTCTGAGAATGGCTACACCTTC. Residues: CASSPANTGQSENGYTF.